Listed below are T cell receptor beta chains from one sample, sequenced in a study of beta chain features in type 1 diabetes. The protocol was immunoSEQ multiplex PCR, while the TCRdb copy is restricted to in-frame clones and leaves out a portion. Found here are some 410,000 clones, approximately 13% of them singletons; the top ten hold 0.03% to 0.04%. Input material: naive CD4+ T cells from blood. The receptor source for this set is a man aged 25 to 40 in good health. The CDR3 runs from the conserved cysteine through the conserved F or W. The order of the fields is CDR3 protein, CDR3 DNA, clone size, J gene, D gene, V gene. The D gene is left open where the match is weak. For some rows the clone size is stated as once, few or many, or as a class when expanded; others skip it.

cdr3_aa: CASSLRQNTEAFF
cdr3_nt: TGTGCCAGCAGCTTACGGCAGAACACTGAAGCTTTCTTT
clone_size: few
j_call: TRBJ1-1
d_call: -
v_call: TRBV7-6

cdr3_aa: CSARSSYGYTF
cdr3_nt: TGCAGTGCTAGAAGTAGCTATGGCTACACCTTC
clone_size: few
j_call: TRBJ1-2
d_call: -
v_call: TRBV20-1

cdr3_aa: CASSRVLAGGLNEQFF
cdr3_nt: TGCGCCAGCAGCCGTGTCCTAGCGGGAGGGCTCAATGAGCAGTTCTTC
clone_size: few
j_call: TRBJ2-1
d_call: TRBD2
v_call: TRBV4-3

cdr3_aa: CASSPSQGYGYTF
cdr3_nt: TGTGCCAGCTCACCATCACAAGGATATGGCTACACCTTC
clone_size: few
j_call: TRBJ1-2
d_call: -
v_call: TRBV18

cdr3_aa: CAWIPGPNTEAFF
cdr3_nt: TGTGCCTGGATCCCAGGTCCGAACACTGAAGCTTTCTTT
clone_size: -
j_call: TRBJ1-1
d_call: -
v_call: TRBV30

cdr3_aa: CASRTSGGSYEQYF
cdr3_nt: TGTGCCAGCCGGACTAGCGGGGGGAGTTACGAGCAGTACTTC
clone_size: -
j_call: TRBJ2-7
d_call: TRBD2
v_call: TRBV7-2

cdr3_aa: CSVVGTTKTSTDTQYF
cdr3_nt: TGCAGCGTTGTTGGCACCACTAAGACTAGCACAGATACGCAGTATTTT
clone_size: few
j_call: TRBJ2-3
d_call: -
v_call: TRBV29-1

cdr3_aa: CASSQLAGVGTGELFF
cdr3_nt: TGCGCCAGCAGCCAACTAGCGGGAGTAGGCACCGGGGAGCTGTTTTTT
clone_size: few
j_call: TRBJ2-2
d_call: TRBD2
v_call: TRBV4-3

cdr3_aa: CASSQDRGHSQPQHF
cdr3_nt: TGTGCCAGCAGTCAGGACAGGGGGCACAGTCAGCCCCAGCATTTT
clone_size: -
j_call: TRBJ1-5
d_call: TRBD1
v_call: TRBV2

cdr3_aa: CASSQMTSIYGYTF
cdr3_nt: TGCGCCAGCAGCCAAATGACATCCATCTATGGCTACACCTTC
clone_size: few
j_call: TRBJ1-2
d_call: -
v_call: TRBV5-1

cdr3_aa: CASSDDRAREQYF
cdr3_nt: TGCGCCAGCAGTGACGACAGGGCTAGAGAGCAGTACTTC
clone_size: few
j_call: TRBJ2-7
d_call: TRBD1
v_call: TRBV10-1

cdr3_aa: CASSLLDSPQHF
cdr3_nt: TGTGCCAGCAGCTTACTCGATAGCCCCCAGCATTTT
clone_size: few
j_call: TRBJ1-5
d_call: -
v_call: TRBV7-2

cdr3_aa: CASSTTGPDTQYF
cdr3_nt: TGTGCCAGCAGCACGACAGGGCCAGATACGCAGTATTTT
clone_size: -
j_call: TRBJ2-3
d_call: TRBD1
v_call: TRBV5-4

cdr3_aa: CASSLLAGKMGEQFF
cdr3_nt: TGTGCCAGCAGTCTTCTAGCGGGGAAGATGGGTGAGCAGTTCTTC
clone_size: few
j_call: TRBJ2-1
d_call: TRBD2
v_call: TRBV6-5

cdr3_aa: CASSLSPATNEKLFF
cdr3_nt: TGTGCCAGCAGCTTGTCCCCCGCAACTAATGAAAAACTGTTTTTT
clone_size: few
j_call: TRBJ1-4
d_call: -
v_call: TRBV5-6

cdr3_aa: CASSPLADEQFF
cdr3_nt: TGTGCCAGCTCACCCCTTGCGGATGAGCAGTTCTTC
clone_size: few
j_call: TRBJ2-1
d_call: -
v_call: TRBV18

cdr3_aa: CAWDLGLGIGELFF
cdr3_nt: TGTGCCTGGGATTTGGGACTAGGCATCGGGGAGCTGTTTTTT
clone_size: -
j_call: TRBJ2-2
d_call: TRBD2
v_call: TRBV30

cdr3_aa: CASSRGLEQFF
cdr3_nt: TGCGCCAGCAGTCGAGGTTTGGAGCAGTTCTTC
clone_size: -
j_call: TRBJ2-1
d_call: -
v_call: TRBV10-2

cdr3_aa: CASSPAPGRIEKLFF
cdr3_nt: TGTGCCAGCAGCCCTGCGCCGGGACGTATAGAAAAACTGTTTTTT
clone_size: few
j_call: TRBJ1-4
d_call: -
v_call: TRBV7-8

cdr3_aa: CASSQVAGSYSYGYTF
cdr3_nt: TGTGCCAGCAGCCAAGTGGCAGGCTCTTACAGCTATGGCTACACCTTC
clone_size: few
j_call: TRBJ1-2
d_call: -
v_call: TRBV14